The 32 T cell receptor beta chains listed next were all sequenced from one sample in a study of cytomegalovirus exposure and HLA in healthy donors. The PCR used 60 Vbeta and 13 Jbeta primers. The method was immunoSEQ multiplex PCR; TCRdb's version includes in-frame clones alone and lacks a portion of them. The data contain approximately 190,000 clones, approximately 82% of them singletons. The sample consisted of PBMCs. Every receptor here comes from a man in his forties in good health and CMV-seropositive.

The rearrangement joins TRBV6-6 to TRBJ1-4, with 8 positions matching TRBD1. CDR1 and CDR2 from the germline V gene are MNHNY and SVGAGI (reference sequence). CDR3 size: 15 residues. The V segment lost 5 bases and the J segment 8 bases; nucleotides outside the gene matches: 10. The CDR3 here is CASSPRQGRTEKLFF. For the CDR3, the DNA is TGTGCCAGCAGTCCTCGACAGGGGAGGACCGAAAAACTGTTTTTT.

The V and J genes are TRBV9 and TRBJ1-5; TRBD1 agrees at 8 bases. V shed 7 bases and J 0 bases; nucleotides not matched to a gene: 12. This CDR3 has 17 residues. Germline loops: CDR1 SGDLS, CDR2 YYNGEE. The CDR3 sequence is CASSSGQGTYSNQPQHF. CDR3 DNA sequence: TGTGCCAGCTCTTCCGGACAGGGTACCTATAGCAATCAGCCCCAGCATTTT.

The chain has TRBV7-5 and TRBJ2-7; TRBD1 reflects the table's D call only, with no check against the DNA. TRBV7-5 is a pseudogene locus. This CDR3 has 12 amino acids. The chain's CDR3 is CVRSWDIYEQYF. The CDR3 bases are TGTGTCAGAAGCTGGGACATCTACGAGCAGTACTTC.

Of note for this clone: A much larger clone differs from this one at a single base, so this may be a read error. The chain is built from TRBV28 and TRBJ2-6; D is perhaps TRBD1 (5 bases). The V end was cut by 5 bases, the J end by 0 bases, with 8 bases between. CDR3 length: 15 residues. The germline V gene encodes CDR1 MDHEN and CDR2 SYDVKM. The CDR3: CASSVDSSGANVLTF. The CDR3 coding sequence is TGTGCCAGCAGTGTCGACAGCTCTGGGGCCAACGTCCTGACTTTC.

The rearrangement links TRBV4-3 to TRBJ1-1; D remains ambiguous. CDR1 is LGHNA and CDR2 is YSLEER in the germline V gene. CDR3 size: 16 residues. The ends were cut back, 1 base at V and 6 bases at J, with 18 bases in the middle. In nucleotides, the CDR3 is TGCGCCAGCAGCCAAGGGGAGGGAACAACGTACGCTGAAGCTTTCTTT. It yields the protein CASSQGEGTTYAEAFF.

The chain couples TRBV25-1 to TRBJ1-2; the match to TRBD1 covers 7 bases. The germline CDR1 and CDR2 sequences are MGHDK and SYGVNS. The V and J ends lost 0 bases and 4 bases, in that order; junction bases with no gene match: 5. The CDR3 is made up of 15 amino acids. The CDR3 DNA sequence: TGTGCCAGCAGTGAATACCCGGGACAGACCTATGGCTACACCTTC. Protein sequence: CASSEYPGQTYGYTF.

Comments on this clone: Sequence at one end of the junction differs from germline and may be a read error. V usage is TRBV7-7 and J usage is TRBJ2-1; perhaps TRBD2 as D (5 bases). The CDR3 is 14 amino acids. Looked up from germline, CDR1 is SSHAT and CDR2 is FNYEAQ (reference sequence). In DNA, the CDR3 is TGTGCTAGCAGCTTAGCGCATCCCTCGGATGAGCAGTTCTTC. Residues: CASSLAHPSDEQFF.

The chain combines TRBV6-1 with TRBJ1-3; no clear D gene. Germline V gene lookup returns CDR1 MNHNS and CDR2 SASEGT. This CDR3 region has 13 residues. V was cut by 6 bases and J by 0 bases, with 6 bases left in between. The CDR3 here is CASRRSSGNTIYF. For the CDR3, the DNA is TGTGCCAGCAGGAGGAGCTCTGGAAACACCATATATTTT.

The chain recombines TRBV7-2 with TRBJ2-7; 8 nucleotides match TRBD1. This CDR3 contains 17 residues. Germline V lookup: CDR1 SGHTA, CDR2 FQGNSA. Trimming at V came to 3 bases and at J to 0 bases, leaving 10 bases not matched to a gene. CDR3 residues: CASSFRWTGTRSYEQYF. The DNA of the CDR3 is TGTGCCAGCAGCTTTCGTTGGACAGGGACCCGCTCCTACGAGCAGTACTTC.

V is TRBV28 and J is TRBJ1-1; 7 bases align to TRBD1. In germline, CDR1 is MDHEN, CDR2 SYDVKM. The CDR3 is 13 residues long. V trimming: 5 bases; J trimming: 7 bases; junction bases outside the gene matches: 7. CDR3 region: CASSLRDSSEAFF. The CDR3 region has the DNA TGTGCCAGCAGTCTCCGGGACAGCAGTGAAGCTTTCTTT.

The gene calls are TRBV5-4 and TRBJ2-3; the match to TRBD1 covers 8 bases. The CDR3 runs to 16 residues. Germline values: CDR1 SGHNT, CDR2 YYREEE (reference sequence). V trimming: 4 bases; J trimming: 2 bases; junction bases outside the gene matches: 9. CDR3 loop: CASSEPRTGSTDTQYF. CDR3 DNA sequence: TGTGCCAGCAGCGAACCGCGGACAGGGTCCACAGATACGCAGTATTTT.

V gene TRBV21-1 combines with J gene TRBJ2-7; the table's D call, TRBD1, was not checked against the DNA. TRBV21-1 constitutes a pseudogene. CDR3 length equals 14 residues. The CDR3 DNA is TGTGCCAGCAGCAAAGTGGGTCCACAGGGCCAGCAGTACTTC. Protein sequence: CASSKVGPQGQQYF.

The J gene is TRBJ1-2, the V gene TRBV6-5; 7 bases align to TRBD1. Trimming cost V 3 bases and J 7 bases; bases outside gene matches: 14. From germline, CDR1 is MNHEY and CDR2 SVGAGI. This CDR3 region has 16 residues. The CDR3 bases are TGTGCCAGCAGTTATACCCAGACAGGGAGGAAACGTGGCTACACCTTC. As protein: CASSYTQTGRKRGYTF.

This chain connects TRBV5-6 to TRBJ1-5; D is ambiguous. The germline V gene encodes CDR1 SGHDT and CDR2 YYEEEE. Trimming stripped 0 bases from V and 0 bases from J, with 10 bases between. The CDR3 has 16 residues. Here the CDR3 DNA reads TGTGCCAGCAGCTTGGGAGGGCCTAATAGCAATCAGCCCCAGCATTTT. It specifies CASSLGGPNSNQPQHF.

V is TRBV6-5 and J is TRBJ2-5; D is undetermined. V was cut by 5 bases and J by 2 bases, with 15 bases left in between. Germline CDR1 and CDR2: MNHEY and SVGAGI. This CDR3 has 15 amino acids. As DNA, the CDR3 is TGTGCCAGCAGTCGCTCCCGACTGGAGCAAGAGACCCAGTACTTC. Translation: CASSRSRLEQETQYF.

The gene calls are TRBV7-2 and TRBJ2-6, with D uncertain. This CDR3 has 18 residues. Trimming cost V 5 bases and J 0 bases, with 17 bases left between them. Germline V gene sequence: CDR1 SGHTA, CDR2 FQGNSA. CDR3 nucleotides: TGTGCCAGCAGCAATCAGGTCGGCCAACTCTCTGGGGCCAACGTCCTGACTTTC. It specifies CASSNQVGQLSGANVLTF.

CDR3 in DNA: TGTGCCATCAGTGAGTCTGCCCAGGGGGGCAATCAGCCCCAGCATTTT. Its translation is CAISESAQGGNQPQHF. The V gene is TRBV10-3, the J gene TRBJ1-5; 7 bases line up with TRBD1. J gave up 2 bases and V 0 bases, and 4 bases lay outside the gene matches. Germline V gene sequence: CDR1 ENHRY, CDR2 SYGVKD. This CDR3 is built from 16 residues.

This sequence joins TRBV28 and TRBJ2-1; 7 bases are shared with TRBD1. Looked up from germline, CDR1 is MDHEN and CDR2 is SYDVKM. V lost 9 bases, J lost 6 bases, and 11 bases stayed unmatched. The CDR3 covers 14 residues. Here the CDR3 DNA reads TGTGCCAGTAAACACCCGACAGGGAGCAATGAGCAGTTCTTC. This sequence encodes CASKHPTGSNEQFF.

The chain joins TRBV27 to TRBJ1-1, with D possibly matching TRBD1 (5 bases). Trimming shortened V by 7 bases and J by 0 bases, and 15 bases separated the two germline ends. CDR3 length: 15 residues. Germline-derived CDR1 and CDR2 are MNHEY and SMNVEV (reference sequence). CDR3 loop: CASNPGAGVNTEAFF. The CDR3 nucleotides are TGTGCCAGCAACCCTGGGGCAGGTGTGAACACTGAAGCTTTCTTT.

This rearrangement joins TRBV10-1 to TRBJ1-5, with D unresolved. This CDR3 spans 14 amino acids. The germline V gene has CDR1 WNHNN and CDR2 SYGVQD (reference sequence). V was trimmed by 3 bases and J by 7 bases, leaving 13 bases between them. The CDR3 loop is CASSDSTTGQPQHF. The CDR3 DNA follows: TGCGCCAGCAGTGACTCGACGACTGGGCAGCCCCAGCATTTT.

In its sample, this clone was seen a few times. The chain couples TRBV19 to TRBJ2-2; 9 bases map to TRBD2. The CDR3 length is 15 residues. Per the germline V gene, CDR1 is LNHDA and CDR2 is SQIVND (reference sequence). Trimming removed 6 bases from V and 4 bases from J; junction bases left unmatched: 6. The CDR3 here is CASRREGRGTGELFF. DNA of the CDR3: TGTGCCAGTAGGCGGGAGGGCCGGGGCACCGGGGAGCTGTTTTTT.

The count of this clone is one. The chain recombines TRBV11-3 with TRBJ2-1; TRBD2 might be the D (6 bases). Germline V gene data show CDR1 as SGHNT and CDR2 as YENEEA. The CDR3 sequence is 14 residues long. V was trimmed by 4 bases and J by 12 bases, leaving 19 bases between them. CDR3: CASSSGPRVEGQFF. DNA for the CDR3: TGTGCCAGCAGCTCGGGACCCCGGGTGGAGGGGCAGTTCTTC.

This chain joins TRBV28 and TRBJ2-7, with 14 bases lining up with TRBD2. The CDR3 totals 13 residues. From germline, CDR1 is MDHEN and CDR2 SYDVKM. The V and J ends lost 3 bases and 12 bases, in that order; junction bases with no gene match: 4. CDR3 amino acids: CASSLTSGRAPYF. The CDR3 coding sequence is TGTGCCAGCAGTTTGACTAGCGGGAGGGCCCCGTACTTC.

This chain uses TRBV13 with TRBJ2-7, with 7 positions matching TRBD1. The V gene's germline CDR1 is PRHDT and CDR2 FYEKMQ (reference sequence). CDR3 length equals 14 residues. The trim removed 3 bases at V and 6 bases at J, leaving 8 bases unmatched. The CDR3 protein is CASSFLETGPEQYF. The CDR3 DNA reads TGTGCCAGCAGCTTCCTAGAGACAGGGCCCGAGCAGTACTTC.

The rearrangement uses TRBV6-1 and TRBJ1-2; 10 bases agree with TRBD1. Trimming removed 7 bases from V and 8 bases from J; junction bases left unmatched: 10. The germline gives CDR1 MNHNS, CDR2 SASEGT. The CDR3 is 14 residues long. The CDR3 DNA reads TGTGCCAGCACTAGGACAGGGGGGGGTCGCGGCTACACCTTC. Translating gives CASTRTGGGRGYTF.

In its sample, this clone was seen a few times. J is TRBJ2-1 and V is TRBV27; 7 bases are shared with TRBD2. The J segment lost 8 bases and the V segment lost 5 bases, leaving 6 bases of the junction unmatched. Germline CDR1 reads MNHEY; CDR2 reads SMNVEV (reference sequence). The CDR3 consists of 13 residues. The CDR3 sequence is CASSVGLVDEQFF. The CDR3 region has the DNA TGTGCCAGCAGTGTCGGACTAGTGGATGAGCAGTTCTTC.

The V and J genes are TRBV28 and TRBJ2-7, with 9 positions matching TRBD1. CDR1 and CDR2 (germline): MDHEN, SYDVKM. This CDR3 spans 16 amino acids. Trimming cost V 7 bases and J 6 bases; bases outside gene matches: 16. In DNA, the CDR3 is TGTGCCAGCACCTTGTGGGCCGGGACAGGGAAGGGCGAGCAGTACTTC. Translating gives CASTLWAGTGKGEQYF.

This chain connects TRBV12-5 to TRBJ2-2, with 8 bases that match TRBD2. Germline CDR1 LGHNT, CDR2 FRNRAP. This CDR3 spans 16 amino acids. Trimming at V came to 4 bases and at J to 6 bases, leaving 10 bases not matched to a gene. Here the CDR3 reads CASGSNSGNNPGELFF. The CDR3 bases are TGTGCTAGTGGTTCCAATAGCGGGAACAATCCCGGGGAGCTGTTTTTT.

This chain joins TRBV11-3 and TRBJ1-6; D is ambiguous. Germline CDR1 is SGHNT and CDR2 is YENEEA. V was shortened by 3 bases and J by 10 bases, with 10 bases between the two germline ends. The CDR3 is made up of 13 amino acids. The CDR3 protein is CASSFQSQSPLHF. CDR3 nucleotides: TGTGCCAGCAGCTTCCAAAGCCAATCACCCCTCCACTTT. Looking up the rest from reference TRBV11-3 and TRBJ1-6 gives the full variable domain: EAGVVQSPRYKIIEKKQPVAFWCNPISGHNTLYWYLQNLGQGPELLIRYENEEAVDDSQLPKDRFSAERLKGVDSTLKIQPAELGDSAVYLCASSFQSQSPLHFGNGTRLTVT.

CDR3 DNA: TGTGCCAGCAGTCCGTCTTTTGCGTCCTCCTACGAGCAGTACTTC. It translates to CASSPSFASSYEQYF. This sequence joins TRBV6-4 and TRBJ2-7, with no clear D. V lost 5 bases, J lost 0 bases, and 14 bases lay in between. CDR3 length: 15 amino acids. Germline V gives CDR1 MRHNA, CDR2 SNTAGT.

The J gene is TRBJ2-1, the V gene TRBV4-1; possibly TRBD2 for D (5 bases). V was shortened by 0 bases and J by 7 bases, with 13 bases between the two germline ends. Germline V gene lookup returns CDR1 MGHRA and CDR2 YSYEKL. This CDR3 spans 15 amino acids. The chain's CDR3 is CASSQEGPGLNEQFF. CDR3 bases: TGCGCCAGCAGCCAAGAAGGGCCGGGGTTGAATGAGCAGTTCTTC.

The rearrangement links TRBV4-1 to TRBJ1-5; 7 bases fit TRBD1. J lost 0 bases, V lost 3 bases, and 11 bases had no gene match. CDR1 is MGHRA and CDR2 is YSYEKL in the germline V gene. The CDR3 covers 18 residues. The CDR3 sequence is CASSQLPGQKYSNQPQHF. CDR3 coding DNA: TGCGCCAGCAGCCAGTTACCGGGACAGAAATATAGCAATCAGCCCCAGCATTTT.